One sample yielded the 29 T cell receptor beta chains listed below, sequenced in a study of CD8+CD57+ T cells in acquired aplastic anemia. The study profiled TCR beta VDJ and CDR3 using genomic DNA as template. TCRdb re-analysed the reads in MiXCR, keeping a single row per CDR3 protein. The sample lists 100,000 to 150,000 distinct CDR3 sequences, over 55% occurring once. For sequencing, patients were chosen who had shown expansion of CD8+CD57+ cells by flow cytometry. The sequencing input was sorted CD4+, CD8+, or CD8+CD57+ T cells (not recorded which) from PBMCs. The receptors stem from a human donor with aplastic anemia.

The chain has TRBV5-1 and TRBJ2-7, with no clear D. V lost 3 bases and J 3 bases, leaving 10 bases between the germline ends. Germline V gene data show CDR1 as SGHRS and CDR2 as YFSETQ. This CDR3 is built from 13 residues. The CDR3 loop reads CASSSGVSYEQYF. CDR3 DNA sequence: TGCGCCAGCAGCTCGGGCGTCAGCTACGAGCAGTACTTC.

The V and J genes are TRBV10-3 and TRBJ2-3, with 9 nucleotides matching TRBD2. V lost 3 bases and J lost 2; bases outside the gene matches: 6. The CDR3 loop spans 16 amino acids. From germline, CDR1 is ENHRY and CDR2 SYGVKD. CDR3 protein: CAISDPTSGPTDTQYF. The CDR3 DNA sequence: TGTGCCATCAGTGACCCGACTAGCGGACCCACAGATACGCAGTATTTT.

The genes are TRBV19 and TRBJ1-2; D is possibly TRBD1 (6 bases). Between the trimmed V and J ends, which lost 7 bases and 4 bases, there was a span of 13 bases. CDR1 is LNHDA and CDR2 is SQIVND in the germline V gene (reference sequence). CDR3 length: 13 amino acids. The CDR3 spells CASTRTVGYGYTF. CDR3 nucleotides: TGTGCCAGTACCCGGACAGTGGGCTATGGCTACACCTTC. Drawing the rest from reference TRBV19 and TRBJ1-2, the complete variable domain is DGGITQSPKYLFRKEGQNVTLSCEQNLNHDAMYWYRQDPGQGLRLIYYSQIVNDFQKGDIAEGYSVSREKKESFPLTVTSAQKNPTAFYLCASTRTVGYGYTFGSGTRLTVV.

This clonotype occurred many times. CDR3 amino acids: CSAGTSYLTGELFF. As DNA, the CDR3 is TGCAGCGCAGGGACTAGCTACCTCACCGGGGAGCTGTTTTTT. The chain employs TRBV29-1 and TRBJ2-2; 9 bases agree with TRBD2. The junction had 7 bases not matched to a gene; V was cut back by 7 bases and J by 4 bases. Germline V lookup: CDR1 SQVTM, CDR2 ANQGSEA. This CDR3 contains 14 residues.

The chain has TRBV6-4 and TRBJ2-5; 8 bases are a match to TRBD2. The germline V gene encodes CDR1 MRHNA and CDR2 SNTAGT. J lost 0 bases, V lost 4 bases, and 7 bases had no gene match. CDR3 size: 16 residues. DNA of the CDR3: TGTGCCAGCAGTGCCCCGGGGGGGCTGGACCAAGAGACCCAGTACTTC. Translating it yields CASSAPGGLDQETQYF.

The CDR3 nucleotides are TGCGCCAGCAGATTCTACGAGGTCCCGGCTGGGGCCAACGTCCTGACTTTC. It encodes CASRFYEVPAGANVLTF. The J gene is TRBJ2-6, the V gene TRBV5-1, with no clear D. V shed 5 bases and J shed 2 bases, with 17 bases lying between them. The germline V gene encodes CDR1 SGHRS and CDR2 YFSETQ. The CDR3 is made up of 17 amino acids.

This chain connects TRBV6-1 to TRBJ1-4, with D hard to call. The CDR3 runs to 13 residues. Trimming stripped 2 bases from V and 17 bases from J, with 18 bases between. Per germline, CDR1 MNHNS and CDR2 SASEGT. As DNA, the CDR3 is TGTGCCAGCAGTGAAACAAATAGTCGGACCGCATTTTTT. Translation gives CASSETNSRTAFF.

This clonotype was detected only once. The chain uses TRBV29-1 and TRBJ2-6; no clear D. V was clipped by 1 base and J by 3 bases, with 4 bases between them. The CDR3 consists of 13 residues. Germline V gives CDR1 SQVTM, CDR2 ANQGSEA. The CDR3 DNA follows: TGCAGCGTTGAAGTCGGTGGGGCCAACGTCCTGACTTTC. Its protein product is CSVEVGGANVLTF.

The CDR3 reads CASSLELTTYEQYF. The DNA for the CDR3 is TGTGCCAGCAGTTTGGAGCTAACTACGTATGAGCAGTACTTC. The chain recombines TRBV27 with TRBJ2-7; D is undetermined. The CDR3 loop spans 14 amino acids. Trimming took off 3 bases at V and 7 bases at J, with 16 bases between the two ends. Looked up from germline, CDR1 is MNHEY and CDR2 is SMNVEV (reference sequence).

This clonotype showed up just a few times. The genes are TRBV27 and TRBJ1-5; 7 nucleotides match TRBD1. The CDR3 extends over 13 amino acids. J gave up 4 bases and V 6 bases, and 3 bases lay outside the gene matches. CDR1 MNHEY and CDR2 SMNVEV come from the germline V gene (reference sequence). The CDR3 coding sequence is TGTGCCAGCAGGGGACAGTATAATCAGCCCCAGCATTTT. Translating gives CASRGQYNQPQHF.

The table lists this clonotype with a count of one. The CDR3 DNA reads as TGTGCCAGCAGGATAGCCGAGAACACTGAAGCTTTCTTT. Protein sequence: CASRIAENTEAFF. This chain links TRBV6-1 with TRBJ1-1; D is ambiguous. Trimming shortened V by 6 bases and J by 1 base, and 9 bases separated the two germline ends. This CDR3 contains 13 residues. CDR1 is MNHNS, CDR2 SASEGT, per germline.

This clonotype was recorded at least ten times. The gene calls are TRBV25-1 and TRBJ1-2; TRBD1 agrees at 7 bases. The germline CDR1 and CDR2 sequences are MGHDK and SYGVNS. The V gene end was trimmed by 6 bases and the J gene end by 0 bases; junction bases not matched to a gene: 7. The CDR3 length is 15 residues. This CDR3 reads CASSDRQGPNYGYTF. The CDR3 DNA follows: TGTGCCAGCAGCGACCGACAGGGACCTAACTATGGCTACACCTTC.

This clonotype was detected once. The rearrangement links TRBV7-3 to TRBJ2-1, with D possibly matching TRBD1 (6 bases). CDR3 length: 16 amino acids. Looked up from germline, CDR1 is SGHTA and CDR2 is FQGTGA. The V end was cut by 5 bases, the J end by 6 bases, with 20 bases between. CDR3 amino acids: CASSELGTSNVNEQFF. The CDR3 DNA reads TGTGCCAGCAGCGAATTAGGGACATCCAACGTCAATGAGCAGTTCTTC.

The CDR3 sequence is CAISKDGFYGYTF. Here the CDR3 DNA reads TGTGCCATCAGTAAGGACGGATTCTATGGCTACACCTTC. V gene TRBV10-3 combines with J gene TRBJ1-2, with D hard to call. CDR1 is ENHRY and CDR2 is SYGVKD in the germline V gene. The CDR3 extends over 13 amino acids. With 5 bases removed from V and 4 bases from J, the gap between germline ends came to 11 bases.

V is TRBV3-1 and J is TRBJ2-3, with 8 bases fitting TRBD2. Germline CDR1 reads LGHDT; CDR2 reads YNNKEL (reference sequence). This CDR3 has 18 residues. V was pared by 0 bases and J by 4 bases, with 12 bases of the junction left unmatched. The CDR3: CASSQDFRLARAPDTQYF. The CDR3 nucleotides are TGTGCCAGCAGCCAAGATTTCAGACTAGCGAGGGCCCCAGATACGCAGTATTTT.

In its sample, this clonotype was seen many times. The chain has TRBV7-2 and TRBJ1-1, with 7 nucleotides matching TRBD1. Germline lookup yields CDR1 SGHTA and CDR2 FQGNSA. Unmatched junction bases numbered 6, after V lost 4 bases and J lost 1 base. The CDR3 is 15 amino acids. The CDR3 nucleotides read TGTGCCAGCAGCTATACCGGGACAGCGAACACTGAAGCTTTCTTT. This gives the protein CASSYTGTANTEAFF. Looking up the rest from reference TRBV7-2 and TRBJ1-1 gives the full variable domain: GAGVSQSPSNKVTEKGKDVELRCDPISGHTALYWYRQSLGQGLEFLIYFQGNSAPDKSGLPSDRFSAERTGGSVSTLTIQRTQQEDSAVYLCASSYTGTANTEAFFGQGTRLTVV.

V gene TRBV10-3 combines with J gene TRBJ1-6; a weak D match, TRBD1 (5 bases). The germline CDR1 and CDR2 sequences are ENHRY and SYGVKD. This CDR3 comprises 15 residues. V lost 4 bases and J 6 bases, leaving 13 bases between the germline ends. CDR3 nucleotide sequence: TGTGCCATCAGTGGCCGGGACGGTCCTAATTCACCCCTCCACTTT. Translating gives CAISGRDGPNSPLHF.

The chain uses TRBV19 and TRBJ2-7; D gene ambiguous. Trimming shortened V by 8 bases and J by 0 bases, and 5 bases separated the two germline ends. Looked up from germline, CDR1 is LNHDA and CDR2 is SQIVND (reference sequence). CDR3 length equals 11 residues. CDR3 sequence: CASPGSYEQYF. The CDR3 DNA follows: TGTGCCAGTCCAGGCTCCTACGAGCAGTACTTC. Looking up the rest from reference TRBV19 and TRBJ2-7 gives the full variable domain: DGGITQSPKYLFRKEGQNVTLSCEQNLNHDAMYWYRQDPGQGLRLIYYSQIVNDFQKGDIAEGYSVSREKKESFPLTVTSAQKNPTAFYLCASPGSYEQYFGPGTRLTVT.

The J gene is TRBJ1-3, the V gene TRBV10-3; 8 bases map to TRBD1. The germline CDR1 and CDR2 sequences are ENHRY and SYGVKD. The CDR3 extends over 15 amino acids. The ends lost 3 bases at V and 3 bases at J; junction bases unmatched: 4. The CDR3 reads CAISDRGQNGNTIYF. The CDR3 DNA follows: TGTGCCATCAGTGACAGGGGGCAGAATGGAAACACCATATATTTT.

Of note for this clonotype: Germline is not matched at one junction end, which may reflect a read error. This chain links TRBV2 with TRBJ2-7; D remains ambiguous. CDR3 length: 12 amino acids. Germline V gene data show CDR1 as SNHLY and CDR2 as FYNNEI. CDR3 DNA sequence: TGTGCCAGCAGTGCGAGCCCCTACGGGCAGTACTTC. This translates into CASSASPYGQYF.

The chain links TRBV28 to TRBJ1-2; D is undetermined. The CDR3 runs 12 residues. Germline CDR1 reads MDHEN; CDR2 reads SYDVKM. V was pared by 11 bases and J by 3 bases, with 13 bases between. The CDR3 spells CAGGGSHYGYTF. CDR3 in DNA: TGTGCCGGTGGCGGAAGTCACTATGGCTACACCTTC.

This chain joins TRBV5-4 and TRBJ2-7; 12 nucleotides match TRBD2. V lost 5 bases to trimming and J lost 3 bases; unmatched junction nucleotides: 0. CDR1 and CDR2 from the germline V gene are SGHNT and YYREEE (reference sequence). The CDR3 has 13 amino acids. In nucleotides, the CDR3 is TGTGCCAGCAGGACTAGCGGGAGCTACGAGCAGTACTTC. It is translated as CASRTSGSYEQYF.

This clonotype has only one observation. Compared with germline, one end of the junction differs, possibly owing to a read error. The CDR3 spells CATSDYRLGQETQYF. The CDR3 DNA is TGTGCCACCAGTGATTATAGACTCGGCCAAGAGACCCAGTACTTC. The chain combines TRBV2 with TRBJ2-5; D unclear. Germline V lookup: CDR1 SNHLY, CDR2 FYNNEI. This CDR3 spans 15 amino acids. The full variable domain, completed using reference TRBV2 and TRBJ2-5, is EPEVTQTPSHQVTQMGQEVILRCVPISNHLYFYWYRQILGQKVEFLVSFYNNEISEKSEIFDDQFSVERPDGSNFTLKIRSTKLEDSAMYFCATSDYRLGQETQYFGPGTRLLVL.

The gene calls are TRBV14 and TRBJ2-6; 9 bases are a match to TRBD1. The V gene's germline CDR1 is SGHDN and CDR2 FVKESK. V lost 4 bases to trimming and J lost 0 bases; unmatched junction nucleotides: 16. This CDR3 contains 21 residues. The chain's CDR3 is CASSPLIKTGGLNSGANVLTF. CDR3 coding DNA: TGTGCCAGCAGCCCTTTAATCAAGACAGGGGGTCTTAACTCTGGGGCCAACGTCCTGACTTTC.

V gene TRBV15 combines with J gene TRBJ2-1; TRBD2 matches at 9 bases. From germline, CDR1 is LNHNV and CDR2 YYDKDF (reference sequence). The CDR3 is 17 amino acids. The trim removed 5 bases at V and 8 bases at J, leaving 16 bases unmatched. In nucleotides, the CDR3 is TGTGCCACCAGCGGAGGGACGAGCGGGGGGATGGGGGATGAGCAGTTCTTC. Protein sequence: CATSGGTSGGMGDEQFF. Looking up the rest from reference TRBV15 and TRBJ2-1 gives the full variable domain: DAMVIQNPRYQVTQFGKPVTLSCSQTLNHNVMYWYQQKSSQAPKLLFHYYDKDFNNEADTPDNFQSRRPNTSFCFLDIRSPGLGDTAMYLCATSGGTSGGMGDEQFFGPGTRLTVL.

V and J are TRBV25-1 and TRBJ2-3; 8 bases map to TRBD2. The CDR3 has 14 amino acids. Unmatched junction bases numbered 7, after V lost 8 bases and J lost 3 bases. Per germline, CDR1 MGHDK and CDR2 SYGVNS. CDR3 protein: CASSTRGGTDTQYF. The CDR3, as DNA: TGTGCCAGCTCGACACGGGGGGGAACAGATACGCAGTATTTT. The variable domain in full, completed from reference TRBV25-1 and TRBJ2-3, reads EADIYQTPRYLVIGTGKKITLECSQTMGHDKMYWYQQDPGMELHLIHYSYGVNSTEKGDLSSESTVSRIRTEHFPLTLESARPSHTSQYLCASSTRGGTDTQYFGPGTRLTVL.

The chain uses TRBV2 and TRBJ1-2; 8 positions match TRBD1. CDR1 is SNHLY, CDR2 FYNNEI, per germline. The CDR3 extends over 15 amino acids. Trimming removed 1 base from V and 5 bases from J; junction bases left unmatched: 6. The CDR3 here is CASSEDSTGGYGYTF. As DNA, the CDR3 is TGTGCCAGCAGTGAAGACAGCACAGGGGGATATGGCTACACCTTC. Drawing the rest from reference TRBV2 and TRBJ1-2, the complete variable domain is EPEVTQTPSHQVTQMGQEVILRCVPISNHLYFYWYRQILGQKVEFLVSFYNNEISEKSEIFDDQFSVERPDGSNFTLKIRSTKLEDSAMYFCASSEDSTGGYGYTFGSGTRLTVV.

The rearrangement joins TRBV7-3 to TRBJ2-3; D unclear. The V end lost 4 bases, the J end lost 2 bases, and 4 bases lay between the germline ends. Per germline, CDR1 SGHTA and CDR2 FQGTGA. This CDR3 spans 12 amino acids. CDR3 nucleotides: TGTGCCAGCAGCTCCAACACAGATACGCAGTATTTT. Translation: CASSSNTDTQYF. The whole variable domain, filled in from reference TRBV7-3 and TRBJ2-3, reads GAGVSQTPSNKVTEKGKYVELRCDPISGHTALYWYRQSLGQGPEFLIYFQGTGAADDSGLPNDRFFAVRPEGSVSTLKIQRTERGDSAVYLCASSSNTDTQYFGPGTRLTVL.

This clonotype occurred many times. The rearrangement uses TRBV27 and TRBJ2-7; D not certain. Trimming left V 2 bases short and J 2 bases short, with 10 bases between. This CDR3 comprises 14 residues. Germline assignment: CDR1 MNHEY and CDR2 SMNVEV (reference sequence). The CDR3: CASSLDPGAYEQYF. CDR3 nucleotides: TGTGCCAGCAGTTTAGATCCAGGTGCCTACGAGCAGTACTTC.